This T cell receptor beta chain was captured by sequencing in a study of cytomegalovirus exposure and HLA in healthy donors. After removal of 2 bases from V and 8 bases from J, the junction contained 7 bases not matched to a gene. This CDR3 spans 15 amino acids. Germline CDR1 reads WNHNN; CDR2 reads SYGVQD (reference sequence). On this clone itself: Its target is not known.

The PCR employed 60 Vbeta primers together with 13 Jbeta primers. The assay was immunoSEQ multiplex PCR, and TCRdb's table has in-frame clones only and misses some. The table shows 200,000 to 300,000 clones, with roughly 80% occurring only once. Broader study findings: Using a false discovery rate of 0.05, a later analysis showed that 15,000 to 20,000 TCR beta sequences were associated with HLA alleles. Analysis was carried out at a later point, and it linked a missense DCLRE1C variant to TCR beta V- and J-gene trimming. The study reported that TCR beta sequences accurately predicted HLA-A and HLA-B alleles in most subjects.

The TCR sequence derives from a woman aged 40 to 49 in good health and CMV-seropositive. Input material: PBMCs. The chain combines TRBV10-1 with TRBJ2-1; 9 bases map to TRBD2. Here the CDR3 reads CASSEPLAGRDEQFF. In DNA form, the CDR3 reads TGCGCCAGCAGTGAGCCTCTAGCGGGGCGGGATGAGCAGTTCTTC.